Below, 5 T cell receptor beta chains from the same sample are listed, as sequenced in a study of regulatory dendritic cells for organ transplantation. TCRdb's table, derived via immunoSEQ multiplex PCR, lists solely in-frame clones and lacks some. The data hold 9,500 to 15,000 clones, with 62% observed a single time. For these TCRs, the target antigens are not known. Sorted T cells were CFSE-labeled and cultured less than 6 days with allogeneic regulatory or mature dendritic cells at 1:10. Sequencing input: naive CD8+ T cells from blood cultured with dendritic cells. The subset denotes: CD45RA+ naive T cells. The source is a human donor in good health.

The chain has TRBV10-3 and TRBJ1-2; 8 nucleotides align to TRBD1. CDR3 length: 14 amino acids. The junction had 6 bases not matched to a gene; V was cut back by 2 bases and J by 7 bases. CDR1 and CDR2 (germline): ENHRY, SYGVKD. The CDR3 DNA is TGTGCCATCAGTGAGGAAGGGACAGGTCTTGGCTACACCTTC. Encoded protein: CAISEEGTGLGYTF.

J is TRBJ2-1 and V is TRBV28, with 8 positions matching TRBD1. This CDR3 contains 12 residues. The V and J ends lost 6 bases and 9 bases, in that order; junction bases with no gene match: 4. Germline-derived CDR1 and CDR2 are MDHEN and SYDVKM. CDR3 sequence reads: CASSPGGVEQFF. For the CDR3, the DNA is TGTGCCAGCAGCCCAGGGGGCGTTGAGCAGTTCTTC.

The chain combines TRBV5-1 with TRBJ1-1; D not certain. There are 14 residues in the CDR3. The germline CDR1 and CDR2 sequences are SGHRS and YFSETQ. The germline V and J ends were trimmed by 0 bases and 3 bases, with 9 bases remaining between them. The CDR3 spells CASSLGGLDTEAFF. The CDR3 bases are TGCGCCAGCAGCTTGGGAGGTTTGGACACTGAAGCTTTCTTT.

The rearrangement uses TRBV6-5 and TRBJ1-2, with unresolved D. The CDR3 has 14 amino acids. Trimming shortened V by 6 bases and J by 0 bases, and 11 bases separated the two germline ends. Germline lookup yields CDR1 MNHEY and CDR2 SVGAGI. The chain's CDR3 is CASSNRGTNYGYTF. The CDR3 DNA sequence: TGTGCCAGCAGCAACAGAGGGACTAACTATGGCTACACCTTC.

This clone ranks as medium-sized. This chain joins TRBV7-9 and TRBJ1-6, with TRBD1 as a possible D gene (5 bases). CDR1 is SEHNR, CDR2 FQNEAQ, per germline (reference sequence). The V gene lost 0 bases and the J gene lost 5 bases, with 14 bases spanning the gap. The CDR3 contains 17 residues. CDR3 in DNA: TGTGCCAGCAGCTTAGCAGGGGTGGGGATGGATAATTCACCCCTCCACTTT. This codes for CASSLAGVGMDNSPLHF.